The 14 T cell receptor beta chains below all came from one sample that was sequenced in a study of T-cell reconstitution after alpha-beta-depleted transplantation in children. For TCRbeta, the library was prepared with unique molecular identifiers. TCRdb fed the PCR reads into MiXCR, producing one record per CDR3 protein. This table has 750,000 to 950,000 distinct CDR3 sequences, 15% to 20% appearing once. The sample here was PBMCs, mostly from graft donor cells, taken 360 days after TCRalphabeta/CD19-depleted stem cell transplant. The source is a male patient younger than 18 who had a stem cell transplant for acute lymphoblastic leukemia, so the T cells may come from the graft donor.

V is TRBV20-1 and J is TRBJ2-3; TRBD1 might be the D (5 bases). CDR1 and CDR2 (germline): DFQATT, SNEGSKA (reference sequence). The CDR3 covers 14 residues. V was shortened by 0 bases and J by 6 bases, with 13 bases between the two germline ends. The CDR3 reads CSARDLRGWDTQYF. The CDR3 DNA sequence: TGCAGTGCTAGAGATCTAAGGGGATGGGATACGCAGTATTTT.

This clonotype was detected only a few times. The rearrangement links TRBV4-1 to TRBJ1-2; D is perhaps TRBD1 (6 bases). V shed 5 bases and J shed 2 bases, with 24 bases lying between them. Germline CDR1 reads MGHRA; CDR2 reads YSYEKL. This CDR3 spans 18 amino acids. In nucleotides, the CDR3 is TGCGCCAGCAGCTCCTGGACAGTTAAAGATCTAGACAACTATGGCTACACCTTC. Residues: CASSSWTVKDLDNYGYTF.

This clonotype was picked up a small number of times. The chain carries TRBV6-1 and TRBJ2-2; 10 nucleotides match TRBD2. V lost 5 bases, J lost 11 bases, and 5 bases stayed unmatched. Germline V CDR1 and CDR2: MNHNS, SASEGT. This CDR3 contains 13 residues. CDR3 nucleotides: TGTGCCAGCAGTCAGGGACTAGCGAAAGAGCTGTTTTTT. This translates into CASSQGLAKELFF.

In its sample, this clonotype was seen many times. The chain links TRBV4-1 to TRBJ2-1, with TRBD2 matching over 12 bases. The CDR3 is 16 amino acids. With 3 bases clipped from V and 8 bases from J, the junction kept 8 bases outside the gene matches. Germline V gene data show CDR1 as MGHRA and CDR2 as YSYEKL. In DNA, the CDR3 is TGCGCCAGCAGCCACCCGACTAGCGGGAGAGGCCATGAGCAGTTCTTC. Protein product: CASSHPTSGRGHEQFF.

The chain carries TRBV5-5 and TRBJ1-2; D remains unclear. V was cut by 1 base and J by 4 bases, with 11 bases left in between. Germline values: CDR1 SGHKS, CDR2 YYEKEE (reference sequence). The CDR3 is made up of 14 amino acids. The CDR3 nucleotides are TGTGCCAGCAGCTTGTCATCAGCCCCCTATGGCTACACCTTC. This codes for CASSLSSAPYGYTF.

CDR3 residues: CASSFRVGGVGTEAFF. CDR3 DNA: TGCGCCAGCAGCTTTCGGGTCGGGGGCGTGGGCACTGAAGCTTTCTTT. The rearrangement uses TRBV5-1 and TRBJ1-1; a weak D match, TRBD1 (6 bases). Trimming removed 2 bases from V and 4 bases from J, with 18 bases in between. This CDR3 is 16 amino acids long. Germline V gene lookup returns CDR1 SGHRS and CDR2 YFSETQ.

This clonotype was seen more than once but under ten times. The chain carries TRBV20-1 and TRBJ2-3; D gene ambiguous. The CDR3 is made up of 15 amino acids. The germline gives CDR1 DFQATT, CDR2 SNEGSKA (reference sequence). V shed 0 bases and J shed 4 bases, with 14 bases lying between them. CDR3 sequence (DNA): TGCAGTGCTAGAGAGCCCGAAATCTGGTCAGATACGCAGTATTTT. Translating it yields CSAREPEIWSDTQYF.

The chain combines TRBV18 with TRBJ1-5; 7 bases fit TRBD1. Germline CDR1 is KGHSH and CDR2 is LQKENI. V trimming: 2 bases; J trimming: 6 bases; junction bases outside the gene matches: 10. The CDR3 is made up of 16 amino acids. The DNA for the CDR3 is TGTGCCAGCTCACCAGGCTACAGGGGAGGGACTCAGCCCCAGCATTTT. Amino acid sequence: CASSPGYRGGTQPQHF.

This chain connects TRBV29-1 to TRBJ2-2; D is undetermined. CDR1 and CDR2 from the germline V gene are SQVTM and ANQGSEA. The CDR3 has 16 amino acids. Trimming stripped 1 base from V and 1 base from J, with 13 bases between. CDR3 coding DNA: TGCAGCGTTGAAGGAGCTGGCGGAAAGAACACCGGGGAGCTGTTTTTT. Translation: CSVEGAGGKNTGELFF.

This clonotype was counted once. The rearrangement links TRBV29-1 to TRBJ2-5; D is ambiguous. The V end lost 6 bases, the J end lost 7 bases, and 9 bases lay between the germline ends. Germline CDR1 SQVTM, CDR2 ANQGSEA. This CDR3 comprises 10 residues. DNA for the CDR3: TGCAGCGTCAAGGGCCCGACCCAGTACTTC. Protein product: CSVKGPTQYF.

This clonotype was detected a few times. The chain carries TRBV11-1 and TRBJ2-7; the D gene is possibly TRBD2 (6 bases). This CDR3 comprises 14 residues. Trimming stripped 3 bases from V and 3 bases from J, with 12 bases between. Germline CDR1 is SGHAT and CDR2 is FQDESV (reference sequence). The CDR3 sequence is CASSFGLLDYEQYF. The CDR3 DNA follows: TGTGCCAGCAGCTTCGGACTACTTGACTACGAGCAGTACTTC.

The chain recombines TRBV30 with TRBJ2-7; D unclear. Germline assignment: CDR1 GTSNPN and CDR2 SVGIG (reference sequence). The V end was cut by 6 bases, the J end by 2 bases, with 14 bases between. The CDR3 consists of 13 residues. CDR3 bases: TGTGCCTGCGTAGGAAGGCCCGCCTACGAGCAGTACTTC. Protein sequence: CACVGRPAYEQYF.

A few counts support this clonotype. The CDR3 nucleotides are TGTGCCAGCAGCGTAGGAACTAGCGGGATCTTCACAGATACGCAGTATTTT. It codes for CASSVGTSGIFTDTQYF. The chain recombines TRBV9 with TRBJ2-3; 10 bases fit TRBD2. Trimming cost V 0 bases and J 2 bases; bases outside gene matches: 6. Germline CDR1 reads SGDLS; CDR2 reads YYNGEE. The CDR3 loop spans 17 amino acids.

This clonotype was seen many times. The V and J genes are TRBV4-2 and TRBJ2-7; no clear D gene. This CDR3 comprises 13 residues. The V and J ends lost 4 bases and 1 base respectively, with 8 bases between them. CDR1 and CDR2 (germline): LGHNA, YNFKEQ. CDR3 sequence reads: CASSPEVSYEQYF. Written as DNA, the CDR3 is TGTGCCAGCAGCCCAGAGGTATCCTACGAGCAGTACTTC.